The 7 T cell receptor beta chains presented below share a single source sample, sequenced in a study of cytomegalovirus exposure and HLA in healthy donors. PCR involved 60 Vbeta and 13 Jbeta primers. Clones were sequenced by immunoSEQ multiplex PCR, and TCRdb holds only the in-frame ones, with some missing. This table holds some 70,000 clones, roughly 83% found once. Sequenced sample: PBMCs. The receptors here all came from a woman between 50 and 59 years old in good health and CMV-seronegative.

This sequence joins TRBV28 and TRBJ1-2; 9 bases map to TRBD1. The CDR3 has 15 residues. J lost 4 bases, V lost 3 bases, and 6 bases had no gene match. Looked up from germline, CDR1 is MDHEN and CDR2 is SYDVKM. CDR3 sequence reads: CASSFLGQGTYGYTF. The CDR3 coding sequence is TGTGCCAGCAGTTTTCTAGGACAGGGGACCTATGGCTACACCTTC.

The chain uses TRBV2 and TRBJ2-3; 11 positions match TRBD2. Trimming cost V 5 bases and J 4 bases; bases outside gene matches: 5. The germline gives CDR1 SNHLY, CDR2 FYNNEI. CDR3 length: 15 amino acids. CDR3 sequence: CASSRLAGGPDTQYF. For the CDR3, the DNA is TGTGCCAGCAGTCGTCTAGCGGGAGGCCCAGATACGCAGTATTTT.

This CDR3 reads CASSVETELAGNSYEQYF. CDR3 bases: TGTGCCAGCAGTGTGGAGACAGAACTAGCGGGAAACTCCTACGAGCAGTACTTC. The V and J genes are TRBV2 and TRBJ2-7; 10 bases align to TRBD2. Trimming cost V 4 bases and J 0 bases; bases outside gene matches: 12. The germline V gene encodes CDR1 SNHLY and CDR2 FYNNEI. This CDR3 region has 18 residues. Full variable domain (remainder filled in from reference TRBV2 and TRBJ2-7): EPEVTQTPSHQVTQMGQEVILRCVPISNHLYFYWYRQILGQKVEFLVSFYNNEISEKSEIFDDQFSVERPDGSNFTLKIRSTKLEDSAMYFCASSVETELAGNSYEQYFGPGTRLTVT.

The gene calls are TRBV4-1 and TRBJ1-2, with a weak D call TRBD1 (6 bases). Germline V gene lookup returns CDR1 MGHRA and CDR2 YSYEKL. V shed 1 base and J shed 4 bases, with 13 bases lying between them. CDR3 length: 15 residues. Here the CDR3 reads CASSQVRGQSYGYTF. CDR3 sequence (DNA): TGCGCCAGCAGCCAAGTCAGAGGACAGAGCTATGGCTACACCTTC.

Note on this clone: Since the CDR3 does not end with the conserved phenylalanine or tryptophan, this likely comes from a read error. CDR3 sequence: CASSAGQGVVYGYTL. Written as DNA, the CDR3 is TGTGCCAGCAGTGCTGGACAGGGAGTGGTTTATGGCTACACCCTC. The J gene is TRBJ1-2, the V gene TRBV6-1, with 8 bases aligning to TRBD1. The V gene's germline CDR1 is MNHNS and CDR2 SASEGT. V shed 4 bases and J 5 bases; nucleotides not matched to a gene: 9. The CDR3 has 15 amino acids.

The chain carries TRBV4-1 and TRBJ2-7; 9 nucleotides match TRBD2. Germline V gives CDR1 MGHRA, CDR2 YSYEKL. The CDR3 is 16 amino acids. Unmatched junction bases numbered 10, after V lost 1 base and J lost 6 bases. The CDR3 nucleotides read TGCGCCAGCAGCCAAGGATTAGCGGGAGAGGTGGGCGAGCAGTACTTC. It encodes CASSQGLAGEVGEQYF.

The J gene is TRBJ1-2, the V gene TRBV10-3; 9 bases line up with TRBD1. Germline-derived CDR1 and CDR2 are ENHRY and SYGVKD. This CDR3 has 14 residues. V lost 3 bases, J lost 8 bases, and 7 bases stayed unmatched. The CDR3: CAISELQGAGGYTF. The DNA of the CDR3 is TGTGCCATCAGTGAATTACAGGGGGCGGGGGGCTACACCTTC.